This TCR beta chain was identified during a study of T cell responses to AZD1222 COVID-19 vaccine. Findings and caveats of the study: Among spike-specific TCRs, nearly half reportedly target unmutated variant regions.

Losses at the gene ends were 5 bases for V and 2 bases for J; bases not matched to a gene: 8. Germline CDR1 is SGHRS and CDR2 is YFSETQ. This CDR3 comprises 15 residues. Only in-frame clones appear in the TCRdb table, and some are missing; sequencing was by immunoSEQ multiplex PCR. The table includes over 85,000 clones, approximately 92% detected once. Comments on this clone: Its antigen is currently unknown.

The sample was peripheral blood, taken 28 days after the second AZD1222 dose. The TCR was taken from an adult who received the AZD1222 COVID-19 vaccine. The chain combines TRBV5-1 with TRBJ2-7; TRBD1 matches 9 bases. The CDR3 here is CASRSGQGSPYEQYF. CDR3 nucleotide sequence: TGCGCCAGCAGGTCCGGACAGGGGAGCCCCTACGAGCAGTACTTC.